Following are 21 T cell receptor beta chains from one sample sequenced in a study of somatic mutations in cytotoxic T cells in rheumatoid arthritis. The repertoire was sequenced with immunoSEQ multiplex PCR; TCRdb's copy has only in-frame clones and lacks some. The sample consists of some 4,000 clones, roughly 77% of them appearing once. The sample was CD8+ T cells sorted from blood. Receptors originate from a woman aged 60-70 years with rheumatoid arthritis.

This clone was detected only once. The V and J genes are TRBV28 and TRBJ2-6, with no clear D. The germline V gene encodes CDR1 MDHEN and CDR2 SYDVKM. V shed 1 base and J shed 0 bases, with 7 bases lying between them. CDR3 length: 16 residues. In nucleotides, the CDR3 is TGTGCCAGCAGTTTATTGGCCATCTCTGGGGCCAACGTCCTGACTTTC. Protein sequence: CASSLLAISGANVLTF.

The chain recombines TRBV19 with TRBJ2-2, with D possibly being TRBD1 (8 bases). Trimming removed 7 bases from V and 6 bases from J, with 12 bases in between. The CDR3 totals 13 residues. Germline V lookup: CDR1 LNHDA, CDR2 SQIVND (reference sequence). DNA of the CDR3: TGTGCCAGTAAAACAGGGGGGGCCGGGGAGCTGTTTTTT. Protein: CASKTGGAGELFF. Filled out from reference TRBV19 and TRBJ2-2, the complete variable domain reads DGGITQSPKYLFRKEGQNVTLSCEQNLNHDAMYWYRQDPGQGLRLIYYSQIVNDFQKGDIAEGYSVSREKKESFPLTVTSAQKNPTAFYLCASKTGGAGELFFGEGSRLTVL.

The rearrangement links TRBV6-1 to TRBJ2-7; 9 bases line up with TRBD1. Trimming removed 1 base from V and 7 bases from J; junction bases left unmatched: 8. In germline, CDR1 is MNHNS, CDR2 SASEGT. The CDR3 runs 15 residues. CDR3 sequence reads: CASSEGGTGSSEQYF. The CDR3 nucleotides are TGTGCCAGCAGTGAAGGGGGGACAGGGTCATCGGAGCAGTACTTC.

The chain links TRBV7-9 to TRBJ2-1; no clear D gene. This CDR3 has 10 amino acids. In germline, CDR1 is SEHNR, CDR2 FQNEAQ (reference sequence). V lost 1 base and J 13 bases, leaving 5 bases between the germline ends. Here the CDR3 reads CASSLGRQFF. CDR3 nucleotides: TGTGCCAGCAGCTTAGGTCGTCAGTTCTTC.

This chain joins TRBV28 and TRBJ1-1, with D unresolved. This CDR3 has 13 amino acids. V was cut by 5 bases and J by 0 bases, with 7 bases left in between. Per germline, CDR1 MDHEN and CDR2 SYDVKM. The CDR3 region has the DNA TGTGCCAGCAGTCAACAAATGAACACTGAAGCTTTCTTT. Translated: CASSQQMNTEAFF.

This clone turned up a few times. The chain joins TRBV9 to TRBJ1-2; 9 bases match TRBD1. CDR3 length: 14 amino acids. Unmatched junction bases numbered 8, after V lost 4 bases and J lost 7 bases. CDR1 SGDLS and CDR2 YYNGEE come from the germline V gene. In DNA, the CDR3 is TGTGCCAGCAGCAATACAGGGGGCCAGGGTGGCTACACCTTC. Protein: CASSNTGGQGGYTF.

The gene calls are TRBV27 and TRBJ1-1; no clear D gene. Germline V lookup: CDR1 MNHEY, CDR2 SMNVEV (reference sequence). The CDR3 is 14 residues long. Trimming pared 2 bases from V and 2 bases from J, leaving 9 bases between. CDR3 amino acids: CASSLGQINTEAFF. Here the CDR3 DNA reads TGTGCCAGCAGTTTAGGGCAGATAAACACTGAAGCTTTCTTT.

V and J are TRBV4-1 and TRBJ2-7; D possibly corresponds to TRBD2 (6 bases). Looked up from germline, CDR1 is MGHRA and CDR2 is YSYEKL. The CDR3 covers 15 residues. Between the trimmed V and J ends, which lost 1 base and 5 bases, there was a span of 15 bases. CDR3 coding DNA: TGCGCCAGCAGCCAAGTGGCGGGGAATCTCGACGAGCAGTACTTC. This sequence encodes CASSQVAGNLDEQYF.

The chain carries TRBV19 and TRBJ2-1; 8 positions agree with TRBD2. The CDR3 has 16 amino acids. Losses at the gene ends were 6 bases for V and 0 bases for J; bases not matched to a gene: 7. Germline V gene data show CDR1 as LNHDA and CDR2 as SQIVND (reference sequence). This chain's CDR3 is CASSVSGGYSYNEQFF. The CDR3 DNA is TGTGCCAGTAGCGTCAGCGGGGGCTACTCCTACAATGAGCAGTTCTTC.

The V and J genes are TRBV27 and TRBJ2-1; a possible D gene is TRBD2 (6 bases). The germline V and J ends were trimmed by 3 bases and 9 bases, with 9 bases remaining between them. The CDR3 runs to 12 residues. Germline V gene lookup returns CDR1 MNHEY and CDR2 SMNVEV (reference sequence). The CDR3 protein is CASSFVGGEQFF. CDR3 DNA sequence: TGTGCCAGCAGTTTCGTCGGGGGTGAGCAGTTCTTC.

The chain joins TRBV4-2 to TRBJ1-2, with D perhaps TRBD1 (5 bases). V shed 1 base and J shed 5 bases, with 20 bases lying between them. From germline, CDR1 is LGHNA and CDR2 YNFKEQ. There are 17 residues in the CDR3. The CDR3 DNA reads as TGTGCCAGCAGCCAAGTTTGGCCGGGCTTAGGGGATTATGGCTACACCTTC. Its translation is CASSQVWPGLGDYGYTF.

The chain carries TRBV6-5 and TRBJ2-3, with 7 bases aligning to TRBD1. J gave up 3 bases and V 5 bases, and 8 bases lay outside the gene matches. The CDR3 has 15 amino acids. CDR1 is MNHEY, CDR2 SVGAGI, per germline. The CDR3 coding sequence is TGTGCCAGCAGTGCCGAAAGACAGGGAACAGATACGCAGTATTTT. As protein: CASSAERQGTDTQYF.

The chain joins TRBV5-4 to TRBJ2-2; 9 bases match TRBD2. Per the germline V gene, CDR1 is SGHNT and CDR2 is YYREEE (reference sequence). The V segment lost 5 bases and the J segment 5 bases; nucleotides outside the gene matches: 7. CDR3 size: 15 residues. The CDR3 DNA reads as TGTGCCAGCAGGGATCCAGCGGGGGGAACCGGGGAGCTGTTTTTT. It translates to CASRDPAGGTGELFF.

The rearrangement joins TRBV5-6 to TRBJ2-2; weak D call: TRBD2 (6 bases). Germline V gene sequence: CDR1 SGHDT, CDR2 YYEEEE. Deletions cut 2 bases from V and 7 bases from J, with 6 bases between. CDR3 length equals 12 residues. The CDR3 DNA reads TGTGCCAGCAGCTTTAGCGGCGGGGAGCTGTTTTTT. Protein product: CASSFSGGELFF.

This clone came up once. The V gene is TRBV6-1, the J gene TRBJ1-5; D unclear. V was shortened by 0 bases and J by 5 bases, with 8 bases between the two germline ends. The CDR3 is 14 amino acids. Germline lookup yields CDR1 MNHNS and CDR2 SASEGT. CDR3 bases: TGTGCCAGCAGTGAAGCTCTGGAGGATCAGCCCCAGCATTTT. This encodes CASSEALEDQPQHF.

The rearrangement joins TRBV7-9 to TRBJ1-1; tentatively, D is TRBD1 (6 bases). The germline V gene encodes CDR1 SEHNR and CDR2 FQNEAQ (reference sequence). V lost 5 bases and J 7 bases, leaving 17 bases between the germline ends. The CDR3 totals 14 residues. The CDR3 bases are TGTGCCAGCAGCCACAGGGAGGGGCCACTTGAAGCTTTCTTT. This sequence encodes CASSHREGPLEAFF.

CDR3: CASSRPAVEQYF. The DNA for the CDR3 is TGCGCCAGCAGCCGCCCCGCGGTAGAACAGTACTTC. The gene calls are TRBV5-1 and TRBJ2-5; D is uncertain. CDR1 is SGHRS and CDR2 is YFSETQ in the germline V gene. The CDR3 loop spans 12 amino acids. Trimming removed 4 bases from V and 11 bases from J, with 15 bases in between.

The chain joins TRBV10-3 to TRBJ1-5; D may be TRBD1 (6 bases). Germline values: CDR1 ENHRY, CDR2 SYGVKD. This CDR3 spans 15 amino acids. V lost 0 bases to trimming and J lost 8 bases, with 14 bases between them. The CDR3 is CAISESRGAVEPQHF. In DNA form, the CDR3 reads TGTGCCATCAGTGAGTCACGGGGGGCCGTTGAGCCCCAGCATTTT.

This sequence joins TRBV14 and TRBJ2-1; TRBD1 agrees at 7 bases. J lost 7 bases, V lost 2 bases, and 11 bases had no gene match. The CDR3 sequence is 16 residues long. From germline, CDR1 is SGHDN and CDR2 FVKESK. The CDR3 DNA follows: TGTGCCAGCAGCCAACCAGGACAGGTTCTACCTAATGAGCAGTTCTTC. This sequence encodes CASSQPGQVLPNEQFF.

As DNA, the CDR3 is TGTGCCAGCAGCCCTAGCGGGTTCTACGAGCAGTACTTC. Translated: CASSPSGFYEQYF. The V and J genes are TRBV7-2 and TRBJ2-7, with 8 nucleotides matching TRBD2. This CDR3 region has 13 residues. The V and J ends lost 5 bases and 3 bases, in that order; junction bases with no gene match: 3. Germline CDR1 reads SGHTA; CDR2 reads FQGNSA. Based on the CDR3 plus reference TRBV7-2 and TRBJ2-7, the full variable domain is GAGVSQSPSNKVTEKGKDVELRCDPISGHTALYWYRQSLGQGLEFLIYFQGNSAPDKSGLPSDRFSAERTGGSVSTLTIQRTQQEDSAVYLCASSPSGFYEQYFGPGTRLTVT.

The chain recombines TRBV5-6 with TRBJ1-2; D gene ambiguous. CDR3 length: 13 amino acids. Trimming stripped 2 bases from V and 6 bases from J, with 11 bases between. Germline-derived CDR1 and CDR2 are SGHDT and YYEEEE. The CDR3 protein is CASSFTEYDGYTF. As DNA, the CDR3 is TGTGCCAGCAGCTTCACGGAGTATGATGGCTACACCTTC. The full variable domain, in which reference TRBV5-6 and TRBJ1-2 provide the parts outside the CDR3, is DAGVTQSPTHLIKTRGQQVTLRCSPKSGHDTVSWYQQALGQGPQFIFQYYEEEERQRGNFPDRFSGHQFPNYSSELNVNALLLGDSALYLCASSFTEYDGYTFGSGTRLTVV.